These 30 T cell receptor beta chains were all obtained from the same sample, sequenced in a study of T cell clonality in common variable immunodeficiency. The data were produced by immunoSEQ multiplex PCR, yet TCRdb's version contains in-frame clones alone and is incomplete. The sample offers 30,000 to 40,000 clones and no singletons, the top ten holding under 4.5%. The sequencing input was peripheral blood mononuclear cells. Receptor source: a person between 18 and 70 years old in good health.

This clone was recorded a few times. The junction differs from germline at one of its ends, possibly a read error. The sequence runs out 3 residues before the end of the CDR3; the remainder is reconstructed from the germline J gene. V gene TRBV7-7 combines with J gene TRBJ2-7; 7 positions agree with TRBD1. Germline V gene sequence: CDR1 SSHAT, CDR2 FNYEAQ (reference sequence). CDR3 length: 13 amino acids. The CDR3 region is CASSPGQPYEQYF. Partial CDR3 DNA: TGTGCTAGCAGCCCGGGACAGCCCTACGAG.

This clone was counted a few times. The read ends 3 residues before the CDR3 terminus; that terminus is restored from the germline J gene. V and J are TRBV5-1 and TRBJ1-4; D may be TRBD1 (6 bases). Germline CDR1 and CDR2: SGHRS and YFSETQ. The CDR3 is made up of 15 amino acids. The DNA read from the CDR3 is TGCGCCAGTGATACAGGGTTCTCTGGGGCCAACGTA. Protein product: CASDTGFSGANV. In full, the CDR3 reads CASDTGFSGANVLFF.

This clone was detected many times. The read stops 3 residues short of the end of the CDR3; the missing end is completed from the germline J gene. J is TRBJ2-7 and V is TRBV5-4, with 10 bases aligning to TRBD1. V shed 4 bases, J shed 2 bases, and the junction held 6 bases outside the gene matches. CDR1 is SGHNT, CDR2 YYREEE, per germline (reference sequence). There are 15 residues in the CDR3. The CDR3 protein is CASSPDRGKTYEQYF. The sequenced CDR3 bases are TGTGCCAGCAGCCCGGACAGGGGGAAAACCTACGAG.

This clone was picked up many times. Read sequence stops 3 residues before the CDR3 end, and the germline J gene provides the missing end. This rearrangement joins TRBV19 to TRBJ2-4; D gene uncertain. The CDR3 extends over 12 amino acids. CDR1 LNHDA and CDR2 SQIVND come from the germline V gene (reference sequence). V lost 6 bases and J 1 base, leaving 4 bases between the germline ends. CDR3: CASRGAKNIQYF. The part of the CDR3 DNA that was read is TGTGCCAGTAGGGGCGCCAAAAACATT.

This clone was observed a few times. Coverage ceases 3 residues before the CDR3 finishes, and the germline J gene fills in the end. This chain connects TRBV5-1 to TRBJ2-7; 7 positions match TRBD1. Germline values: CDR1 SGHRS, CDR2 YFSETQ. The CDR3 is made up of 13 amino acids. V lost 3 bases to trimming and J lost 3 bases; unmatched junction nucleotides: 3. The sequenced CDR3 bases are TGCGCCAGCAGCTCAGGGGGTAACTACGAG. Translating it yields CASSSGGNYE. The CDR3, in full, reads CASSSGGNYEQYF.

Concerning this clone itself: The read ends 3 residues before the CDR3 terminus; that terminus is restored from the germline J gene. V gene TRBV7-8 combines with J gene TRBJ2-1; tentative D call: TRBD1 (8 bases). This CDR3 is built from 16 residues. With 4 bases removed from V and 3 bases from J, the gap between germline ends came to 16 bases. Germline-derived CDR1 and CDR2 are SGHVS and FQNEAQ. Here the CDR3 reads CASSSIQGGDYNEQFF. CDR3 DNA (partial): TGTGCCAGCAGCTCCATACAGGGGGGGGACTACAATGAG.

To note about this clone: The CDR3 goes on 3 residues after the read ends, and that part is filled in from the germline J gene. The chain has TRBV7-2 and TRBJ2-7; D unresolved. Trimming removed 5 bases from V and 6 bases from J, with 17 bases in between. This CDR3 has 14 amino acids. CDR1 and CDR2 (germline): SGHTA, FQGNSA. This chain's CDR3 is CASSPLRDFPEQYF. The sequenced CDR3 bases are TGTGCCAGCAGCCCTCTCCGTGACTTCCCCGAG.

The table lists this clone with a few counts. The missing CDR3 end, 3 residues past where the read stops, is filled in from the germline J gene. The chain employs TRBV5-1 and TRBJ2-1; 8 bases map to TRBD2. CDR3 length: 15 residues. Trimming removed 4 bases from V and 8 bases from J; junction bases left unmatched: 11. CDR1 and CDR2 (germline): SGHRS, YFSETQ. CDR3 bases read: TGCGCCAGCAGCCCCGGACTAGCTGGGTTGGATGAG. Protein sequence: CASSPGLAGLDE. Given in full, the CDR3 is CASSPGLAGLDEQFF.

This clone has at least ten counts. The read comes to an end 3 residues before the CDR3 does, leaving the germline J gene to fill in the end. The V and J genes are TRBV14 and TRBJ1-1; D unclear. This CDR3 is built from 13 residues. Deletions cut 7 bases from V and 0 bases from J, with 9 bases between. In germline, CDR1 is SGHDN, CDR2 FVKESK. Incomplete CDR3 DNA: TGTGCCAGCAACTCTAGAGTGAACACTGAA. Amino acid sequence: CASNSRVNTE. The entire CDR3 protein reads CASNSRVNTEAFF.

In its sample, this clone was seen many times. With the read ending 3 residues before the CDR3 end, the germline J gene is used to fill in that end. The chain couples TRBV19 to TRBJ2-1; 7 bases fit TRBD1. J was trimmed by 2 bases and V by 6 bases; bases with no gene match: 4. The CDR3 runs 14 residues. Germline V gene lookup returns CDR1 LNHDA and CDR2 SQIVND (reference sequence). The part of the CDR3 DNA that was read is TGTGCCAGTAGGACCGGGACAGCCTACAATGAG. The encoded protein is CASRTGTAYNE. The complete CDR3 reads CASRTGTAYNEQFF.

The sample holds a few counts of this clone. The CDR3 spells CASSLALRGASSYDYTF. CDR3 bases read: TGTGCCAGCAGCTTAGCTCTGCGGGGAGCCAGCTCCTACGAC. V gene TRBV7-2 combines with J gene TRBJ1-2; D remains ambiguous. The read falls 3 residues short of the CDR3 end, and the missing part is taken from the germline J gene. Germline CDR1 reads SGHTA; CDR2 reads FQGNSA. This CDR3 comprises 17 residues.

This clone was seen ten or more times. The read ends 3 residues before the CDR3 terminus; that terminus is restored from the germline J gene. The chain couples TRBV18 to TRBJ2-3, with D perhaps TRBD2 (6 bases). Germline CDR1 and CDR2: KGHSH and LQKENI. The CDR3 loop spans 13 amino acids. V lost 0 bases and J 5 bases, leaving 6 bases between the germline ends. The CDR3 DNA, read in part, is TGTGCCAGCTCACCACCGGGGGGAGATACG. Translating it yields CASSPPGGDT. The entire CDR3 protein is CASSPPGGDTQYF.

There are many counts of this clone. The CDR3 extends 3 residues past the end of the read, so its final part is completed from the germline J gene. The chain joins TRBV29-1 to TRBJ1-2; D gene ambiguous. The germline V gene has CDR1 SQVTM and CDR2 ANQGSEA. The length of the CDR3 is 11 residues. The CDR3 loop reads CSVEDPVGYTF. The CDR3 DNA, read in part, is TGCAGCGTTGAAGATCCCGTCGGC.

As concerns this clone: The CDR3 end is not reached by the read, which stops 3 residues before it; the germline J gene fills it in. The V and J genes are TRBV20-1 and TRBJ1-2, with D tentatively TRBD1 (5 bases). Per the germline V gene, CDR1 is DFQATT and CDR2 is SNEGSKA (reference sequence). The CDR3 runs to 15 residues. CDR3 region: CSAPNGLAVGREYTF. Incomplete CDR3 DNA: TGCAGTGCCCCCAACGGGCTAGCGGTGGGGCGTGAG.

With respect to this clone: The CDR3 goes on 3 residues after the read ends, and that part is filled in from the germline J gene. V and J are TRBV7-6 and TRBJ2-7; 8 nucleotides agree with TRBD1. CDR3 length: 15 amino acids. Germline V gene sequence: CDR1 SGHVS, CDR2 FNYEAQ. J gave up 3 bases and V 5 bases, and 9 bases lay outside the gene matches. The CDR3 bases that were read are TGTGCCAGCAGCCGGTTTTCGACAGGGGTCTACGAG. Translated, it gives CASSRFSTGVYE. The CDR3 as a whole reads CASSRFSTGVYEQYF.

Concerning this clone itself: One end of the junction does not line up with germline, which may come from a read error. The read gets to within 3 residues of the CDR3 end, and the germline J gene fills in the rest. Other DNA sequences of this sample code for an identical CDR3. This chain joins TRBV19 and TRBJ1-3; 9 nucleotides match TRBD1. Germline V gives CDR1 LNHDA, CDR2 SQIVND (reference sequence). The CDR3 length is 14 residues. The DNA read from the CDR3 is TGTGCCAGTAGTTTTGGGGGACAGGGAAACACA. Protein sequence: CASSFGGQGNT. The whole CDR3 region reads CASSFGGQGNTIYF.

This clone showed up many times. The sequence runs out 3 residues before the end of the CDR3; the remainder is reconstructed from the germline J gene. The genes are TRBV19 and TRBJ2-3; 11 bases fit TRBD2. This CDR3 is built from 17 residues. V gave up 6 bases and J gave up 3 bases; unmatched junction bases: 11. Germline-derived CDR1 and CDR2 are LNHDA and SQIVND (reference sequence). The chain's CDR3 is CASRLTSSGRLTDTQYF. CDR3 DNA, as far as it was read: TGTGCCAGTAGGCTTACTTCTAGCGGGAGGTTAACAGATACG.

This clone was seen many times. The DNA ends 3 residues before the CDR3 does, and the rest of the CDR3 is filled in from the germline J gene. The chain combines TRBV7-8 with TRBJ2-6, with 10 bases identical to TRBD2. The germline gives CDR1 SGHVS, CDR2 FQNEAQ. The V gene end was trimmed by 5 bases and the J gene end by 0 bases; junction bases not matched to a gene: 7. The CDR3 loop spans 18 amino acids. The CDR3 protein is CASSLRLAGPSGANVLTF. The DNA read from the CDR3 is TGTGCCAGCAGCCTTCGACTAGCGGGCCCCTCTGGGGCCAACGTC. Using reference TRBV7-8 and TRBJ2-6 for the parts outside the CDR3, the full variable domain is GAGVSQSPRYKVAKRGQDVALRCDPISGHVSLFWYQQALGQGPEFLTYFQNEAQLDKSGLPSDRFFAERPEGSVSTLKIQRTQQEDSAVYLCASSLRLAGPSGANVLTFGAGSRLTVL.

This clone was counted a few times. The read is 3 residues too short to cover the CDR3 end, so that end is filled in from the germline J gene. This chain links TRBV5-1 with TRBJ1-4, with D perhaps matching TRBD1 (6 bases). This CDR3 spans 14 amino acids. Germline V CDR1 and CDR2: SGHRS, YFSETQ. This CDR3 is CASTLGRGNSPLFF. The sequenced part of the CDR3 DNA is TGCGCCAGCACTCTCGGCAGGGGTAATTCACCA.

As to this clone: The CDR3 end falls 3 residues outside the read, so it is completed with the germline J gene. The chain is built from TRBV5-1 and TRBJ2-6; D call uncertain. The CDR3 sequence is 16 residues long. Between the trimmed V and J ends, which lost 4 bases and 0 bases, there was a span of 11 bases. CDR1 is SGHRS and CDR2 is YFSETQ in the germline V gene. CDR3 residues: CASSGTHNSGANVLTF. Partial CDR3 DNA: TGCGCCAGCAGCGGCACCCACAACTCTGGGGCCAACGTC.

Ten or more counts support this clone. The read comes to an end 3 residues before the CDR3 does, leaving the germline J gene to fill in the end. The chain links TRBV7-9 to TRBJ2-2; D ambiguous. Deletions cut 5 bases from V and 2 bases from J, with 6 bases between. The CDR3 sequence is 13 residues long. Germline V lookup: CDR1 SEHNR, CDR2 FQNEAQ (reference sequence). CDR3 loop: CASSVLNTGELFF. CDR3 DNA (partial): TGTGCCAGCAGCGTACTAAACACCGGGGAG.

This clone was counted many times. The missing CDR3 end, 3 residues past where the read stops, is filled in from the germline J gene. The chain uses TRBV20-1 and TRBJ1-1; D unresolved. This CDR3 comprises 14 residues. Per the germline V gene, CDR1 is DFQATT and CDR2 is SNEGSKA (reference sequence). Trimming took off 0 bases at V and 2 bases at J, with 10 bases between the two ends. The CDR3 is CSARDEHINTEAFF. Incomplete CDR3 DNA: TGCAGTGCTAGAGACGAACATATTAACACTGAA.

In this sample, this clone turned up many times. The CDR3 goes on 3 residues after the read ends, and that part is filled in from the germline J gene. This chain connects TRBV5-6 to TRBJ2-2, with D maybe TRBD2 (5 bases). Germline CDR1 is SGHDT and CDR2 is YYEEEE. This CDR3 has 14 residues. The CDR3 sequence: CASRTRTTNEKLFF. CDR3 bases read: TGTGCCAGCAGAACCAGAACGACTAATGAAAAG.

This clone has a count of ten or more. The read ends 3 residues before the CDR3 terminus; that terminus is restored from the germline J gene. The chain couples TRBV5-6 to TRBJ2-1, with 12 bases lining up with TRBD2. V shed 4 bases, J shed 5 bases, and the junction held 4 bases outside the gene matches. Germline values: CDR1 SGHDT, CDR2 YYEEEE. The CDR3 spans 15 residues. The CDR3 sequence is CASSLRTSGDNEQFF. Incomplete CDR3 DNA: TGTGCCAGCAGCCTTCGGACTAGCGGGGACAATGAG.

This clone has a count of ten or more. The missing CDR3 end, 3 residues past where the read stops, is filled in from the germline J gene. The genes are TRBV6-4 and TRBJ2-1; D unclear. From germline, CDR1 is MRHNA and CDR2 SNTAGT. The CDR3 extends over 14 amino acids. V lost 6 bases to trimming and J lost 0 bases, with 9 bases between them. CDR3 region: CASSADNSYNEQFF. The covered CDR3 bases are TGTGCCAGCAGCGCCGACAACTCCTACAATGAG.

This clone was seen ten or more times. Coverage ceases 3 residues before the CDR3 finishes, and the germline J gene fills in the end. Within the sample, other DNA sequences also encode this same CDR3. The rearrangement joins TRBV20-1 to TRBJ2-7; D possibly corresponds to TRBD1 (8 bases). Trimming cost V 7 bases and J 0 bases, with 16 bases left between them. The CDR3 sequence is 14 residues long. Germline V gene lookup returns CDR1 DFQATT and CDR2 SNEGSKA (reference sequence). The CDR3 bases that were read are TGCAGTGTGGGGGGGACAGGCTCCTCCTACGAG. Protein product: CSVGGTGSSYE. The entire CDR3 sequence reads CSVGGTGSSYEQYF.

Notes on this clone: From the germline J gene comes the end of the CDR3, since the read stops 3 residues before it. The chain couples TRBV18 to TRBJ1-4, with 10 bases fitting TRBD1. The CDR3 sequence is 15 residues long. Germline trimming cut 3 bases from V and 6 bases from J; bases unmatched to any gene: 4. Per germline, CDR1 KGHSH and CDR2 LQKENI. CDR3 region: CASSPGTGDHEKLFF. The sequenced part of the CDR3 DNA is TGTGCCAGCTCACCGGGGACAGGGGACCATGAAAAA.

This clone appeared a few times. The read terminates 3 residues ahead of where the CDR3 ends, so the germline J gene completes it. The chain employs TRBV11-2 and TRBJ2-7; a weak D match, TRBD2 (5 bases). The CDR3 length is 14 residues. The V gene's germline CDR1 is SGHAT and CDR2 FQNNGV. Between the trimmed V and J ends, which lost 5 bases and 4 bases, there was a span of 15 bases. CDR3 residues: CASSLIGRGYEQYF. Partial CDR3 DNA: TGTGCCAGCAGCCTCATTGGCCGAGGGTACGAG.

Many counts were recorded for this clone. The DNA ends 3 residues before the CDR3 does, and the rest of the CDR3 is filled in from the germline J gene. This specimen includes other DNA sequences encoding the same CDR3. The chain carries TRBV5-4 and TRBJ2-3, with TRBD2 identical over 8 bases. The length of the CDR3 is 13 residues. The germline V gene has CDR1 SGHNT and CDR2 YYREEE (reference sequence). Trimming at V came to 2 bases and at J to 6 bases, leaving 2 bases not matched to a gene. The covered CDR3 bases are TGTGCCAGCAGCTTTGGCGGGAGGGATACG. Its translation is CASSFGGRDT. The entire CDR3 sequence reads CASSFGGRDTQYF.

This clone showed up many times. The CDR3 here is CASSLRLAQTPSTDTQYF. Partial CDR3 DNA: TGCGCCAGCAGCTTAAGACTAGCTCAGACCCCTAGCACAGATACG. The chain carries TRBV4-1 and TRBJ2-3, with 7 bases identical to TRBD2. The read stops 3 residues short of the end of the CDR3; the missing end is completed from the germline J gene. V dropped 5 bases and J dropped 0; count of bases not matched to a gene: 14. CDR1 and CDR2 (germline): MGHRA, YSYEKL. The CDR3 length is 18 residues.